This T cell receptor beta chain is from a study of post-analysis software for immune sequencing data. Study background: As for disease course, relapsing-remitting, secondary progressive and progressive-relapsing multiple sclerosis were all included. Study-wide findings and caveats: Compared against controls, patients with multiple sclerosis displayed significantly lower normalized Chao1 diversity. Controls had lower frequencies than patients of about 5 TRBV segments, which included TRBV5-6, TRBV5-1 and TRBV20-1. Under F measure analysis, samples from one preparation batch co-clustered strongly.

Unique molecular identifiers were carried by the TCR beta cDNA libraries. A few hundred thousand cDNA molecules came from about 1 to 10 million T cells. TCRdb used MiXCR to reprocess the PCR reads, holding one entry per CDR3 protein. Here the sample spans about 540,000 distinct CDR3 sequences, approximately 31% being singletons. Trimming removed 5 bases at V and 0 bases at J, with 19 bases between. The CDR3 spans 16 residues. CDR1 is DFQATT, CDR2 SNEGSKA, per germline (reference sequence). This clonotype was seen a few times. The target antigen is unknown. This receptor was identified in a girl aged 2-17 years with multiple sclerosis. The sample consisted of blood. The chain joins TRBV20-1 to TRBJ1-2; maybe TRBD1 (5 bases). Here the CDR3 reads CSAQGLSKATNYGYTF. In DNA form, the CDR3 reads TGCAGTGCTCAGGGACTATCCAAGGCCACTAACTATGGCTACACCTTC.